This T cell receptor (beta chain) derives from a study of blood T cell repertoires in COVID-19. The data were produced by immunoSEQ multiplex PCR, yet TCRdb's version contains in-frame clones alone and is incomplete. The sample records roughly 150,000 clones, approximately 80% being singletons. V lost 4 bases and J lost 6; bases outside the gene matches: 11. The CDR3 has 16 amino acids. From germline, CDR1 is LGHNA and CDR2 YSLEER. The sequencing input was peripheral blood. The TCR sequence derives from a man aged 60-69 years with acute or convalescent COVID-19. The chain couples TRBV4-3 to TRBJ2-1, with 8 bases that match TRBD1. CDR3 sequence reads: CASSLGGSGGFNEQFF. The CDR3 DNA follows: TGCGCCAGCAGCCTCGGAGGCTCAGGGGGCTTCAATGAGCAGTTCTTC.